One and the same sample provided the 8 T cell receptor beta chains below, sequenced in a study of blood T cell repertoires in COVID-19. Profiling relied on immunoSEQ multiplex PCR, and the TCRdb table lists in-frame clones only, not all of them. The repertoire holds about 240,000 clones, more than 75% seen once, with around 3% in the top ten. Sequencing was performed on PBMCs or T cells enriched from blood (not recorded which). Every receptor here comes from a woman between 40 and 50 years old with acute COVID-19.

V gene TRBV29-1 combines with J gene TRBJ2-1, with D maybe TRBD1 (5 bases). The CDR3 length is 16 residues. V dropped 4 bases and J dropped 5 bases, with 21 bases sitting between them. Per germline, CDR1 SQVTM and CDR2 ANQGSEA. The CDR3 DNA sequence: TGCAGCGTTGCAGGGAAGCTAACTACGATGGACAATGAGCAGTTCTTC. Its protein is CSVAGKLTTMDNEQFF.

Only one count was recorded for this clone. The rearrangement joins TRBV30 to TRBJ2-7; tentatively, D is TRBD1 (6 bases). There are 11 residues in the CDR3. Trimming removed 7 bases from V and 7 bases from J, with 14 bases in between. Germline loops: CDR1 GTSNPN, CDR2 SVGIG (reference sequence). CDR3 in amino acids: CALGHLREQYF. CDR3 bases: TGTGCCTTGGGACACCTCAGGGAGCAGTACTTC.

The genes are TRBV13 and TRBJ2-1, with 12 bases that match TRBD2. CDR1 is PRHDT and CDR2 is FYEKMQ in the germline V gene (reference sequence). This CDR3 spans 13 amino acids. After removal of 8 bases from V and 4 bases from J, the junction contained 0 bases not matched to a gene. CDR3 amino acids: CASGLAGYNEQFF. DNA for the CDR3: TGTGCCAGCGGACTAGCGGGATACAATGAGCAGTTCTTC.

CDR3 DNA: TGTGCCAGCAGCAAAGGACTAGCGGGAGAAGATGAGCAGTTCTTC. It is translated as CASSKGLAGEDEQFF. The chain has TRBV5-4 and TRBJ2-1; TRBD2 agrees at 13 bases. Germline V gives CDR1 SGHNT, CDR2 YYREEE (reference sequence). The CDR3 has 15 residues. The ends lost 4 bases at V and 8 bases at J; junction bases unmatched: 6.

The V gene is TRBV5-6, the J gene TRBJ1-2, with D perhaps TRBD1 (5 bases). Germline V CDR1 and CDR2: SGHDT, YYEEEE. The CDR3 is 12 residues long. V shed 3 bases and J shed 4 bases, with 7 bases lying between them. The CDR3 bases are TGTGCCAGCAGCTCTCAGGGCTATGGCTACACCTTC. Its translation: CASSSQGYGYTF.

V usage is TRBV13 and J usage is TRBJ1-5; D might be TRBD1 (5 bases). Germline assignment: CDR1 PRHDT and CDR2 FYEKMQ (reference sequence). The V end was cut by 7 bases, the J end by 2 bases, with 15 bases between. The CDR3 extends over 15 amino acids. The DNA of the CDR3 is TGTGCCAGCACCCTCGGCAGGGCGGGCAATCAGCCCCAGCATTTT. Its translation is CASTLGRAGNQPQHF.

This clone was seen once. The chain joins TRBV5-1 to TRBJ2-1; 7 bases match TRBD2. J gave up 0 bases and V 0 bases, and 6 bases lay outside the gene matches. The germline V gene encodes CDR1 SGHRS and CDR2 YFSETQ. This CDR3 region has 17 residues. The chain's CDR3 is CASSLESRGSSYNEQFF. The CDR3 nucleotides are TGCGCCAGCAGCTTGGAATCGCGGGGGAGCTCCTACAATGAGCAGTTCTTC.

This chain uses TRBV7-9 with TRBJ2-1; D possibly corresponds to TRBD2 (6 bases). The CDR3 sequence is 16 residues long. Trimming removed 5 bases from V and 1 base from J, with 15 bases in between. Germline V gene data show CDR1 as SEHNR and CDR2 as FQNEAQ (reference sequence). In DNA, the CDR3 is TGTGCCAGCAGCCCCCAATTGGGGGGATCCTACAATGAGCAGTTCTTC. Residues: CASSPQLGGSYNEQFF.